The entry below gives a single T cell receptor (beta chain) sequence along with its context. Time point described: patch test 1, 2 weeks after DPC sensitization. Stated treatment: therapeutic diphenylcyclopropenone sensitization with weekly scalp DPC. The data belong to a study of human T cells and chemical hapten exposure. The wider study: Upper-back patches of 0.01% DPC were read at 6 days. Mainly, slight library volume differences in the pool made TCR yields vary.

TCRdb re-called the RACE reads through MiXCR, storing one row per CDR3 protein. The sample has about 90,000 distinct CDR3 sequences, roughly a tenth seen once. The CDR3 loop spans 17 amino acids. Trimming cost V 2 bases and J 0 bases; bases outside gene matches: 4. The V gene's germline CDR1 is SGHRS and CDR2 YFSETQ. The sample was whole blood, taken in connection with sensitization to the hapten diphenylcyclopropenone (DPC). This receptor was obtained from a man aged 35 to 55 with alopecia areata. Some clones in this sample may be carry-over from other donors' samples. The V gene is TRBV5-1, the J gene TRBJ2-6; 8 positions agree with TRBD1. Here the CDR3 reads CASSLRTGSSGANVLTF. The CDR3 DNA reads as TGCGCCAGCAGCTTACGGACAGGGAGCTCTGGGGCCAACGTCCTGACTTTC.